This TCR beta chain was observed in a study of OX40 agonist ivuxolimab in advanced cancers. Whole-study context: Patients' therapy was ivuxolimab, an antibody that acts as an agonist of OX40 (CD134). Broader study findings: Those patients achieving a partial response at 0.1-3.0 mg/kg showed among the lowest clonal expansion.

The assay was immunoSEQ multiplex PCR, and TCRdb's table has in-frame clones only and misses some. The table lists under 80,000 clones, about 82% of them singletons. V lost 5 bases, J lost 1 base, and 11 bases lay in between. The germline V gene has CDR1 SGHNT and CDR2 YENEEA. The CDR3 totals 14 residues. In its sample, this clone was seen once. Its antigen is still unknown. Here the sequenced sample was CD4+ or CD8+ T cells sorted from blood, taken in a trial of the OX40 agonist ivuxolimab. The genes are TRBV11-3 and TRBJ1-1; D is unclear. This clonotype originated in an adult with an advanced solid tumor such as melanoma, head and neck, liver or kidney cancer. CDR3 in amino acids: CASSHPPGNTEAFF. The CDR3 nucleotides read TGTGCCAGCAGCCACCCACCAGGGAACACTGAAGCTTTCTTT. The entire variable domain, with the rest obtained from reference TRBV11-3 and TRBJ1-1, is as follows: EAGVVQSPRYKIIEKKQPVAFWCNPISGHNTLYWYLQNLGQGPELLIRYENEEAVDDSQLPKDRFSAERLKGVDSTLKIQPAELGDSAVYLCASSHPPGNTEAFFGQGTRLTVV.